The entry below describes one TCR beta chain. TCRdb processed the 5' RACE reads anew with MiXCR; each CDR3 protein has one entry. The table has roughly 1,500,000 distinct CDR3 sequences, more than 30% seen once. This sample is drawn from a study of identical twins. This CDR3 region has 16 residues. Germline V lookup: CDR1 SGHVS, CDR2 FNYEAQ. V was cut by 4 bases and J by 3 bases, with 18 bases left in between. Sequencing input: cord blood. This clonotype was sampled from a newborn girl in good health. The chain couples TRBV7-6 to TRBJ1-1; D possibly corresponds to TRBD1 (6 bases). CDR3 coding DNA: TGTGCCAGCAGCTCGCAGGGGTATTATAGGGACACTGAAGCTTTCTTT. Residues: CASSSQGYYRDTEAFF.